One sample yielded the 13 T cell receptor beta chains listed below, sequenced in a study of shared clonotypes between healthy human individuals. Repertoires were generated with immunoSEQ multiplex PCR, while TCRdb's copy carries only in-frame clones and drops some. The data show about 1.1 million clones, 60% to 85% seen once. Sequenced input: memory CD4+ T cells from PBMCs. The subset here: CD45RA-negative fraction. Source of these receptors: a man aged 18 to 29 in good health. Some clones in this sample may be carry-over from other donors' samples.

J is TRBJ2-5 and V is TRBV5-1; TRBD1 matches at 12 bases. Germline lookup yields CDR1 SGHRS and CDR2 YFSETQ. The V gene end was trimmed by 8 bases and the J gene end by 5 bases; junction bases not matched to a gene: 7. The length of the CDR3 is 14 residues. CDR3 amino acids: CASGTGGYIETQYF. The DNA of the CDR3 is TGCGCCAGTGGGACAGGGGGCTACATCGAGACCCAGTACTTC.

This clone was recorded only once. The CDR3 DNA sequence: TGTGCCAGCTCACCCGGACAGAACCTCATGGCCGAGCAGTACTTC. Amino acid sequence: CASSPGQNLMAEQYF. This sequence joins TRBV18 and TRBJ2-7; possibly TRBD1 for D (6 bases). Germline V CDR1 and CDR2: KGHSH, LQKENI. The CDR3 extends over 15 amino acids. Trimming left V 3 bases short and J 6 bases short, with 18 bases between.

This chain uses TRBV2 with TRBJ1-5; tentatively, D is TRBD1 (6 bases). V lost 4 bases, J lost 7 bases, and 14 bases lay in between. CDR3 length: 14 amino acids. Germline V gives CDR1 SNHLY, CDR2 FYNNEI. The CDR3 reads CASSVWGQHQPQHF. The CDR3 DNA sequence: TGTGCCAGCAGTGTCTGGGGGCAGCACCAGCCCCAGCATTTT.

This clone was recorded once. V and J are TRBV7-9 and TRBJ1-1; 7 bases agree with TRBD1. This CDR3 has 14 amino acids. Trimming cost V 4 bases and J 4 bases; bases outside gene matches: 6. Germline-derived CDR1 and CDR2 are SEHNR and FQNEAQ (reference sequence). The chain's CDR3 is CASSSSTGRTEAFF. Written as DNA, the CDR3 is TGTGCCAGCAGCTCTTCGACAGGGCGCACTGAAGCTTTCTTT.

Turning to this clone: This CDR3 is also generated by other DNA sequences in the sample. V usage is TRBV5-4 and J usage is TRBJ2-7, with 7 bases aligning to TRBD1. V trimming: 4 bases; J trimming: 0 bases; junction bases outside the gene matches: 4. The CDR3 totals 14 residues. From germline, CDR1 is SGHNT and CDR2 YYREEE (reference sequence). Here the CDR3 DNA reads TGTGCCAGCAGCCCCACAGGGGTCTCCTACGAGCAGTACTTC. Protein sequence: CASSPTGVSYEQYF.

V and J are TRBV19 and TRBJ2-5; the D gene is possibly TRBD1 (6 bases). The better agreement between TRBJ2-7 and the DNA end casts doubt on the J call. CDR1 and CDR2 (germline): LNHDA, SQIVND (reference sequence). The CDR3 has 13 residues. This chain's CDR3 is CASSPNRVGEQYF. CDR3 coding DNA: TGTGCCAGTAGTCCGAACAGGGTTGGCGAGCAGTACTTC.

The V gene is TRBV25-1, the J gene TRBJ2-6, with a possible D match to TRBD1 (5 bases). Germline V gives CDR1 MGHDK, CDR2 SYGVNS. The CDR3 is 14 residues long. The CDR3 loop is CARRGSSGANVLTF. The DNA for the CDR3 is TGTGCGAGAAGGGGATCCTCTGGGGCCAACGTCCTGACTTTC.

The V and J genes are TRBV21-1 and TRBJ2-7; the table's TRBD1 call for D was not verified on the DNA. TRBV21-1 is listed as a pseudogene. The CDR3 sequence is 16 residues long. CDR3 in amino acids: CASSILPGQFYYEQYF. In DNA form, the CDR3 reads TGTGCCAGCAGCATCTTACCGGGACAGTTTTACTACGAGCAGTACTTC.

The sample holds one count of this clone. The V and J genes are TRBV19 and TRBJ1-1, with TRBD1 matching 8 bases. In germline, CDR1 is LNHDA, CDR2 SQIVND (reference sequence). Losses at the gene ends were 5 bases for V and 1 base for J; bases not matched to a gene: 12. The CDR3 is 17 residues long. CDR3 sequence: CASSQYQGARQNTEAFF. The CDR3 DNA sequence: TGTGCCAGTAGTCAATACCAGGGGGCCCGACAGAACACTGAAGCTTTCTTT.

Turning to this clone: Other DNA sequences in this specimen translate into the identical CDR3. This chain links TRBV19 with TRBJ1-5, with no clear D. Germline V lookup: CDR1 LNHDA, CDR2 SQIVND (reference sequence). V shed 5 bases and J shed 4 bases, with 9 bases lying between them. The CDR3 sequence is 13 residues long. The chain's CDR3 is CASSLDRNQPQHF. The CDR3 DNA reads TGTGCCAGTAGTTTGGATAGAAATCAGCCCCAGCATTTT.

V gene TRBV28 combines with J gene TRBJ2-7, with D unresolved. In germline, CDR1 is MDHEN, CDR2 SYDVKM. Trimming took 3 bases from V and 1 from J, leaving 16 bases between them. The CDR3 sequence is 16 residues long. The CDR3 region is CASSFPRRDTSYEQYF. The CDR3 DNA is TGTGCCAGCAGTTTTCCAAGGCGAGATACATCCTACGAGCAGTACTTC.

The rearrangement uses TRBV18 and TRBJ2-2, with TRBD2 matching over 10 bases. In germline, CDR1 is KGHSH, CDR2 LQKENI. V shed 3 bases and J 5 bases; nucleotides not matched to a gene: 6. The CDR3 has 16 amino acids. This chain's CDR3 is CASSPMLAGETGELFF. Here the CDR3 DNA reads TGTGCCAGCTCACCGATGCTAGCGGGGGAAACCGGGGAGCTGTTTTTT.

This rearrangement joins TRBV5-4 to TRBJ1-4; D possibly corresponds to TRBD1 (5 bases). V shed 4 bases and J shed 3 bases, with 10 bases lying between them. The germline gives CDR1 SGHNT, CDR2 YYREEE (reference sequence). The length of the CDR3 is 14 residues. DNA for the CDR3: TGTGCCAGCAGCCACGGGGGATCTAATGAAAAACTGTTTTTT. Protein product: CASSHGGSNEKLFF.